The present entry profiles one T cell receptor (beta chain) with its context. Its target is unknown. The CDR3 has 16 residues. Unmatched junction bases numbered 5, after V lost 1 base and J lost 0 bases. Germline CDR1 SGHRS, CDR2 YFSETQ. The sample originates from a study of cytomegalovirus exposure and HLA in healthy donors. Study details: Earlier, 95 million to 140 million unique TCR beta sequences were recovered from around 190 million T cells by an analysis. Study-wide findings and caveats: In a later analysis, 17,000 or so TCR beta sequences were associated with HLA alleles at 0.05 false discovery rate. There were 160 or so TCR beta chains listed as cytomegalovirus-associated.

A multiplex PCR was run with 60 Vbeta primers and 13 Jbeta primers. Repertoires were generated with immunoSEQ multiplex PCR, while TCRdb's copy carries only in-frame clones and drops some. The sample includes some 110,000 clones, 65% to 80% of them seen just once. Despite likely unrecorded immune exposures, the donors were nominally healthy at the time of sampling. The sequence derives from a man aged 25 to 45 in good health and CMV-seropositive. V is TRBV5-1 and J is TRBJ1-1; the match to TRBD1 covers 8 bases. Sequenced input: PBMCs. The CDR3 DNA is TGCGCCAGCAGCTTGCAGGGACAGGAGATGAACACTGAAGCTTTCTTT. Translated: CASSLQGQEMNTEAFF.